These 6 T cell receptor beta chains came from one sample sequenced in a study of naive and memory T cell subsets. Adult healthy volunteers gave 2.5 ml peripheral blood for whole-blood RNA. For blood and skin samples, reverse transcription used TCR alpha and beta constant primers. TCRdb reprocessed the 5' RACE reads via MiXCR and lists one record per CDR3 protein. The table records about 22,000 distinct CDR3 sequences, around 4.2% of them present only once. The receptors were sampled from a male donor in good health.

In this sample, this clonotype turned up many times. This chain connects TRBV6-2 or TRBV6-3 to TRBJ2-3; D gene ambiguous. Germline V lookup: CDR1 MNHEY, CDR2 SVGEGT. V was clipped by 2 bases and J by 1 base, with 10 bases between them. The CDR3 extends over 15 amino acids. The DNA of the CDR3 is TGTGCCAGCAGTTACCTTAACAGAGGCACAGATACGCAGTATTTT. Translated, it gives CASSYLNRGTDTQYF.

This clonotype has ten or more counts. V usage is TRBV6-2 or TRBV6-3 and J usage is TRBJ1-1; D gene unclear. The CDR3 is 13 residues long. Germline CDR1 MNHEY, CDR2 SVGEGT. V was clipped by 0 bases and J by 1 base, with 3 bases between them. CDR3 residues: CASSYSRNTEAFF. The CDR3 DNA sequence: TGTGCCAGCAGTTACTCTAGGAACACTGAAGCTTTCTTT.

There are many counts of this clonotype. The chain uses TRBV30 and TRBJ2-6, with 8 bases fitting TRBD1. The CDR3 runs 18 residues. The germline CDR1 and CDR2 sequences are GTSNPN and SVGIG (reference sequence). V lost 2 bases, J lost 2 bases, and 11 bases stayed unmatched. The CDR3 nucleotides read TGTGCCTGGAGTCGGACAGGGATCAACGGGGCTGGGGCCAACGTCCTGACTTTC. This sequence encodes CAWSRTGINGAGANVLTF.

The sample holds many counts of this clonotype. The chain uses TRBV6-4 and TRBJ2-6, with D possibly being TRBD2 (6 bases). The CDR3 sequence is 16 residues long. Germline V lookup: CDR1 MRHNA, CDR2 SNTAGT. V was shortened by 0 bases and J by 0 bases, with 6 bases between the two germline ends. The CDR3 nucleotides are TGTGCCAGCAGTGACTCGGGGGGCTCTGGGGCCAACGTCCTGACTTTC. It yields the protein CASSDSGGSGANVLTF.

This clonotype has ten or more counts. The chain links TRBV9 to TRBJ2-7; D is possibly TRBD1 or TRBD2 (5 bases each). Trimming took 0 bases from V and 0 from J, leaving 10 bases between them. CDR1 is SGDLS, CDR2 YYNGEE, per germline. CDR3 length equals 15 residues. CDR3 sequence (DNA): TGTGCCAGCAGCGTAGAAAGGGGACCCTCCTACGAGCAGTACTTC. Encoded protein: CASSVERGPSYEQYF.

The table lists this clonotype with many counts. The CDR3 sequence: CSVLTDNYGYTF. The DNA for the CDR3 is TGCAGCGTTCTGACAGACAACTATGGCTACACCTTC. The gene calls are TRBV29-1 and TRBJ1-2, with D possibly being TRBD1 (5 bases). Germline V lookup: CDR1 SQVTM, CDR2 ANQGSEA. This CDR3 comprises 12 residues. V lost 5 bases and J 2 bases, leaving 9 bases between the germline ends.